This T cell receptor (beta chain) was sequenced in a study of response to subunit inactivated influenza vaccine. V was clipped by 6 bases and J by 0 bases, with 15 bases between them. The CDR3 contains 15 residues. Looked up from germline, CDR1 is LNHDA and CDR2 is SQIVND (reference sequence). TCRdb reanalysed the RT-PCR reads using MiXCR and keeps one entry per CDR3 protein. The sample includes about 170,000 distinct CDR3 sequences, 12% of them seen just once. This clonotype was recorded many times. These same records also appear under a second study, on T cells expressing NK-cell markers. This second study says: Scientists made TCR beta cDNA using 5'RACE template switching with UMIs. Obtained from sorted CD3+CD56+NKG2C+, CD3+CD56+NKG2C- and CD3+CD56-NKG2C+ T cells were the TCR beta repertoires. Once again these clonotypes came out on top in the CD3+CD56-NKG2C+ fraction of several donors.

The material was CD8+ T cells sorted from PBMCs, obtained 12 days after vaccination. The rearrangement joins TRBV19 to TRBJ2-7; D may match TRBD1 or TRBD2 (5 bases each). The TCR comes from a man aged 50-60 years who received an inactivated influenza vaccine. The CDR3 coding sequence is TGTGCCAGTAGCATCGCGGCAGGGACCTCCTACGAGCAGTACTTC. This codes for CASSIAAGTSYEQYF.